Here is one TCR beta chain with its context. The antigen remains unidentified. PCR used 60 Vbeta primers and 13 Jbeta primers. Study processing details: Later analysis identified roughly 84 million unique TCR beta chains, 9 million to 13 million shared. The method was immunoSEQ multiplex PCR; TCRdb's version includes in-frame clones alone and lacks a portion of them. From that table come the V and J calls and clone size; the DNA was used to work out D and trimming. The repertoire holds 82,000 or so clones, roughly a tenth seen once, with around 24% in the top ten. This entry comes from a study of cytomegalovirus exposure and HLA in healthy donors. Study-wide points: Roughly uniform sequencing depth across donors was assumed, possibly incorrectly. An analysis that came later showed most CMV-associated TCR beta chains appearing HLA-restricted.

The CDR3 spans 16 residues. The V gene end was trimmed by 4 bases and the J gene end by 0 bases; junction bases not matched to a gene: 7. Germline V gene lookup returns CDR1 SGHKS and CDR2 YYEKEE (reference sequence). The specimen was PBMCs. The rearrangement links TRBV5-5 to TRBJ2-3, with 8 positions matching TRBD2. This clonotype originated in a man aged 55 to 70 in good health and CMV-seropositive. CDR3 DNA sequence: TGTGCCAGCAGCCCCACCCGGGGGGGCAGCACAGATACGCAGTATTTT. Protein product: CASSPTRGGSTDTQYF. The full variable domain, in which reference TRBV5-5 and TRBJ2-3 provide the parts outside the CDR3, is DAGVTQSPTHLIKTRGQQVTLRCSPISGHKSVSWYQQVLGQGPQFIFQYYEKEERGRGNFPDRFSARQFPNYSSELNVNALLLGDSALYLCASSPTRGGSTDTQYFGPGTRLTVL.